This T cell receptor beta chain was profiled in a study of CD8 T cells in Susac syndrome. Germline CDR1 SGHRS, CDR2 YFSETQ. The CDR3 extends over 17 amino acids. V dropped 4 bases and J dropped 3; count of bases not matched to a gene: 12. Only one count was recorded for this clonotype. Matched for age and sex, the controls were healthy donors. CD8+ and CD4+ T cells were negatively isolated; TEMRA cells were FACS-enriched. Random-hexamer reverse transcription was applied to about 0.45 to 1 ug RNA. Across 54 Vbeta and 13 Jbeta, immunoSEQ multiplex PCR amplified TCR beta CDR3. TCRdb itself ran the immunoSEQ multiplex PCR reads through MiXCR, one entry per CDR3 protein. The table includes some 100,000 distinct CDR3 sequences, over 90% detected once.

The J gene is TRBJ2-5, the V gene TRBV5-1, with 10 nucleotides matching TRBD1. Material for sequencing was CD4+ T cells from PBMCs. The TCR sequence derives from a human donor in good health. The CDR3 nucleotides are TGCGCCAGCAGCCCCAATCCGACCGGGACAGGGGAAGAGACCCAGTACTTC. Its translation: CASSPNPTGTGEETQYF.